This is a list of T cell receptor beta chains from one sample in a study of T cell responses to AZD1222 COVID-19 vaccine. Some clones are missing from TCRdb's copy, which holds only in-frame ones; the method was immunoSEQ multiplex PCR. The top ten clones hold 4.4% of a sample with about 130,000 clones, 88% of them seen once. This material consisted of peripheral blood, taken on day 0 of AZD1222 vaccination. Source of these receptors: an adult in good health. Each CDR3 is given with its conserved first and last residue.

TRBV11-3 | CASSSWGSGGKASNEQFF
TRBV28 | CASSLTGGNYGYTF
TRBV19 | CASRPGPSNYGYTF
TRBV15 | CATSRRRGPENYGYTF
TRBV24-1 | CATRAGTAYEQYF
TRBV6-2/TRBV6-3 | CASSYGQENSPLHF
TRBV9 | CASSVNPLGLAEQTYNEQFF
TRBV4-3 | CASSRTSGRYTGELFF
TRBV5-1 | CASSWAAGPAMNTEAFF
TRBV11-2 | CASSLASGVYGYTF
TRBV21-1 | CASSPFTGEGGSSYEQYF
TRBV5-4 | CASRPGHLATNEKLFF
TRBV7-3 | CASSPGANSPLHF
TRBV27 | CASSLNRVYGYTF
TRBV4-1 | CASSQDLRDNEQFF
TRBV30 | CAWRSGGTEAFF
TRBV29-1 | CSATDRAGNTIYF
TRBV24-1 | CATSDLPGHEETQYF
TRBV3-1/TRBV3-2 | CASSLELAGIQYF
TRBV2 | CASSSGIGDTEAFF
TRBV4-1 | CASSPTSDTAYEQYF
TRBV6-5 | CASSVQGVVSPLHF